The 17 T cell receptor beta chains below all came from one sample that was sequenced in a study of blood T cell repertoires in COVID-19. TCRdb's copy holds only in-frame clones and misses some; the assay was immunoSEQ multiplex PCR. The data contain approximately 200,000 clones, about 80% of them singletons. The sequenced material came from peripheral blood. The receptors originated from a woman between 50 and 59 years old with acute or convalescent COVID-19.

The chain employs TRBV9 and TRBJ2-7, with 11 positions matching TRBD2. CDR1 and CDR2 (germline): SGDLS, YYNGEE. The CDR3 loop spans 15 amino acids. Germline trimming cut 3 bases from V and 3 bases from J; bases unmatched to any gene: 5. Written as DNA, the CDR3 is TGTGCCAGCAGCGCCGGGACTAGCGGAGGCTACGAGCAGTACTTC. This codes for CASSAGTSGGYEQYF.

This rearrangement joins TRBV7-2 to TRBJ2-1; 13 nucleotides line up with TRBD2. The junction had 7 bases not matched to a gene; V was cut back by 8 bases and J by 9 bases. The CDR3 length is 14 residues. The germline CDR1 and CDR2 sequences are SGHTA and FQGNSA. This CDR3 is CASPRTSGSLEQFF. CDR3 nucleotides: TGTGCCAGCCCGAGGACTAGCGGGAGCCTTGAGCAGTTCTTC.

The J gene is TRBJ1-2, the V gene TRBV6-4; D is uncertain. V was clipped by 0 bases and J by 4 bases, with 9 bases between them. This CDR3 is 14 amino acids long. Germline V gene sequence: CDR1 MRHNA, CDR2 SNTAGT. CDR3 sequence reads: CASSDSRQSYGYTF. As DNA, the CDR3 is TGTGCCAGCAGTGACTCGAGGCAGAGCTATGGCTACACCTTC.

The chain links TRBV6-5 to TRBJ2-1; 7 nucleotides agree with TRBD1. Losses at the gene ends were 4 bases for V and 4 bases for J; bases not matched to a gene: 4. Germline values: CDR1 MNHEY, CDR2 SVGAGI. The CDR3 has 14 residues. The CDR3 DNA sequence: TGTGCCAGCAGTTCACAGGGGAATTACAATGAGCAGTTCTTC. Its protein product is CASSSQGNYNEQFF.

The chain uses TRBV15 and TRBJ1-1; D perhaps matches TRBD1 (5 bases). V was clipped by 3 bases and J by 4 bases, with 6 bases between them. This CDR3 contains 12 residues. CDR1 LNHNV and CDR2 YYDKDF come from the germline V gene (reference sequence). In DNA form, the CDR3 reads TGTGCCACCAGCAGGGGGGGCACTGAAGCTTTCTTT. Amino acid sequence: CATSRGGTEAFF.

J is TRBJ1-5 and V is TRBV19; D gene unclear. The CDR3 has 13 residues. V dropped 6 bases and J dropped 6 bases, with 12 bases sitting between them. Germline CDR1 is LNHDA and CDR2 is SQIVND (reference sequence). The CDR3 region has the DNA TGTGCCAGTAGCCCCTCCGTTCTTCAGCCCCAGCATTTT. Translation gives CASSPSVLQPQHF.

V gene TRBV7-2 combines with J gene TRBJ2-7, with a tentative D call TRBD1 (6 bases). The length of the CDR3 is 16 residues. Germline CDR1 is SGHTA and CDR2 is FQGNSA. The V and J ends lost 5 bases and 1 base respectively, with 18 bases between them. CDR3 nucleotides: TGTGCCAGCAGCATATCGAAACAGGGTAGTTCCTACGAGCAGTACTTC. Translated, it gives CASSISKQGSSYEQYF.

A note on this clone: The junction does not match germline at one end; this may be a read error. This rearrangement joins TRBV28 to TRBJ1-4; no firm D call. CDR1 and CDR2 (germline): MDHEN, SYDVKM. The CDR3 spans 13 residues. This CDR3 reads CASRESANEKLFF. The CDR3 nucleotides are TGTGCCAGCAGGGAGTCCGCTAACGAAAAACTGTTTTTT.

The chain joins TRBV6-5 to TRBJ1-5; D uncertain. CDR3 size: 15 residues. From germline, CDR1 is MNHEY and CDR2 SVGAGI. V lost 5 bases and J 0 bases, leaving 11 bases between the germline ends. The CDR3 DNA is TGTGCCAGCAGTCCGATCAGTGTTAGCAATCAGCCCCAGCATTTT. Translation: CASSPISVSNQPQHF.

The V and J genes are TRBV4-2 and TRBJ2-1; the match to TRBD1 covers 8 bases. V dropped 4 bases and J dropped 10; count of bases not matched to a gene: 3. The CDR3 spans 12 residues. The germline V gene has CDR1 LGHNA and CDR2 YNFKEQ. DNA for the CDR3: TGTGCCAGCAGCCCAGACAGGGGCGAGCAGTTCTTC. This gives the protein CASSPDRGEQFF.

This chain connects TRBV5-6 to TRBJ1-1, with D possibly TRBD1 on 6 matching bases. The V gene's germline CDR1 is SGHDT and CDR2 YYEEEE. V was pared by 1 base and J by 11 bases, with 18 bases between. The CDR3 is 14 amino acids. CDR3 DNA: TGTGCCAGCAGCTTGAATACCGGGGGGCTGGGTGCTTTCTTT. Translating it yields CASSLNTGGLGAFF. Complete variable domain (other parts from reference TRBV5-6 and TRBJ1-1): DAGVTQSPTHLIKTRGQQVTLRCSPKSGHDTVSWYQQALGQGPQFIFQYYEEEERQRGNFPDRFSGHQFPNYSSELNVNALLLGDSALYLCASSLNTGGLGAFFGQGTRLTVV.

The chain recombines TRBV14 with TRBJ2-1; weak D call: TRBD1 (7 bases). Germline CDR1 reads SGHDN; CDR2 reads FVKESK. This CDR3 has 15 amino acids. V gave up 2 bases and J gave up 2 bases, with 10 bases separating them. CDR3 in amino acids: CASSQLRGAYNEQFF. CDR3 nucleotide sequence: TGTGCCAGCAGCCAACTCAGGGGGGCCTACAATGAGCAGTTCTTC. Based on the CDR3 plus reference TRBV14 and TRBJ2-1, the full variable domain is EAGVTQFPSHSVIEKGQTVTLRCDPISGHDNLYWYRRVMGKEIKFLLHFVKESKQDESGMPNNRFLAERTGGTYSTLKVQPAELEDSGVYFCASSQLRGAYNEQFFGPGTRLTVL.

This clone was recorded only once. J is TRBJ1-6 and V is TRBV5-4; 8 bases align to TRBD1. There are 15 residues in the CDR3. The V segment lost 3 bases and the J segment 7 bases; nucleotides outside the gene matches: 6. Germline V gives CDR1 SGHNT, CDR2 YYREEE (reference sequence). The DNA for the CDR3 is TGTGCCAGCAGCTCTCGGACAGGGTTGAATTCACCCCTCCACTTT. Encoded protein: CASSSRTGLNSPLHF. The full variable domain, its missing parts supplied by reference TRBV5-4 and TRBJ1-6, is ETGVTQSPTHLIKTRGQQVTLRCSSQSGHNTVSWYQQALGQGPQFIFQYYREEENGRGNFPPRFSGLQFPNYSSELNVNALELDDSALYLCASSSRTGLNSPLHFGNGTRLTVT.

Notes on this clone: The sample contains more than one DNA sequence encoding this CDR3. The chain has TRBV19 and TRBJ1-5; D not resolved. Trimming pared 3 bases from V and 2 bases from J, leaving 11 bases between. The length of the CDR3 is 15 residues. CDR1 is LNHDA, CDR2 SQIVND, per germline (reference sequence). CDR3 coding DNA: TGTGCCAGTAGTATTGGATTGAGGGGCAATCAGCCCCAGCATTTT. Amino acids: CASSIGLRGNQPQHF.

This chain uses TRBV28 with TRBJ2-7; D call uncertain. Trimming stripped 4 bases from V and 4 bases from J, with 5 bases between. From germline, CDR1 is MDHEN and CDR2 SYDVKM. The CDR3 spans 11 residues. This CDR3 reads CASSSRYEQYF. In nucleotides, the CDR3 is TGTGCCAGCAGTTCTCGGTACGAGCAGTACTTC.

This clone was seen a handful of times. In nucleotides, the CDR3 is TGTGCCAGCAGCTTAGCACTTTACCAAACCGAGGGTGAGACCCAGTACTTC. This codes for CASSLALYQTEGETQYF. The J gene is TRBJ2-5, the V gene TRBV7-8; possibly TRBD2 for D (5 bases). Germline CDR1 and CDR2: SGHVS and FQNEAQ. This CDR3 comprises 17 residues. V was clipped by 0 bases and J by 5 bases, with 19 bases between them.

The chain employs TRBV18 and TRBJ2-2; TRBD2 might be the D (5 bases). CDR1 and CDR2 (germline): KGHSH, LQKENI. This CDR3 contains 20 residues. Trimming pared 3 bases from V and 1 base from J, leaving 24 bases between. CDR3 region: CASSPARTPQGGMNTGELFF. In nucleotides, the CDR3 is TGTGCCAGCTCACCCGCGCGTACTCCTCAAGGAGGAATGAACACCGGGGAGCTGTTTTTT.